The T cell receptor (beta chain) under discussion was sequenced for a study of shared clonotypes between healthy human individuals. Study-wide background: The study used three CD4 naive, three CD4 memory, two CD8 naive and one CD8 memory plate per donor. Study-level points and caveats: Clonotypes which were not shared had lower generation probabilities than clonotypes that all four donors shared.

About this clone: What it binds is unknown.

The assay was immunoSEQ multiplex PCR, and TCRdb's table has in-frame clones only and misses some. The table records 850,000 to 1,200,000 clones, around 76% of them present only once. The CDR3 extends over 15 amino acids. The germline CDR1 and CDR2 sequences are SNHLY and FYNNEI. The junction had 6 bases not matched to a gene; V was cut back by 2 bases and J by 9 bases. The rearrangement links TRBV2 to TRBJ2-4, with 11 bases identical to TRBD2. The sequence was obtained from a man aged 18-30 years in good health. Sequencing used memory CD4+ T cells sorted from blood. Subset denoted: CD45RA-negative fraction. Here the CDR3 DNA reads TGTGCCAGCAGTGAAACGACTAGCGGGGAGACCATTCAGTACTTC. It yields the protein CASSETTSGETIQYF.